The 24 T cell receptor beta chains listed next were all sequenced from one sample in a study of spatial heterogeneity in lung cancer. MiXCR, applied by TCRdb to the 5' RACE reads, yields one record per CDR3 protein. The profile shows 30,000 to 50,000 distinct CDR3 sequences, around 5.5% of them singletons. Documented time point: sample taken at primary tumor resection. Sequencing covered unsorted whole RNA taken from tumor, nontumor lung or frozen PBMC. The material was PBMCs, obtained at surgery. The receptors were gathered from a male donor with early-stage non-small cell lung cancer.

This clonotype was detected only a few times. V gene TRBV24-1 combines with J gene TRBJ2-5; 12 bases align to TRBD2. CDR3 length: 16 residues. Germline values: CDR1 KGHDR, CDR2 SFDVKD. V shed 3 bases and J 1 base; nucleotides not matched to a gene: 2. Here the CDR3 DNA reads TGTGCCACCAGTGATCGACTAGCGGGGGCCCAAGAGACCCAGTACTTC. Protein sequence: CATSDRLAGAQETQYF.

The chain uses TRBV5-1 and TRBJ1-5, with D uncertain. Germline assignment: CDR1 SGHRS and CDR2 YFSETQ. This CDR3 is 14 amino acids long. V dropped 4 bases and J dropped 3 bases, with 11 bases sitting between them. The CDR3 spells CASSVDGPNQPQHF. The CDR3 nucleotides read TGCGCCAGCAGCGTGGACGGTCCCAATCAGCCCCAGCATTTT.

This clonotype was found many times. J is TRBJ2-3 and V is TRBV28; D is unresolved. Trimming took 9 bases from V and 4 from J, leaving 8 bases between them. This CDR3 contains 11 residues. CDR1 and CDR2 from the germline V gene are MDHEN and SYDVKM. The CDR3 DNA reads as TGTGCCAGTTCTCAACCAGATACGCAGTATTTT. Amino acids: CASSQPDTQYF.

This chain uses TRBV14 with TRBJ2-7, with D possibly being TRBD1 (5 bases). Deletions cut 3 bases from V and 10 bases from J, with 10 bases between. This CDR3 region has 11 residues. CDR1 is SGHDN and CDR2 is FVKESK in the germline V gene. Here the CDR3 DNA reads TGTGCCAGCAGCCAGCGACAGCGTCAGTACTTC. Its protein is CASSQRQRQYF.

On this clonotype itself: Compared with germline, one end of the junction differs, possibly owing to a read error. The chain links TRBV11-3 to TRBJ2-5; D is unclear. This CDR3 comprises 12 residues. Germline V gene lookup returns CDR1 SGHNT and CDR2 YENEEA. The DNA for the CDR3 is TGTGTCAGCAGCTTAGCACAAGAGACCCAGTACTTC. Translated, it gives CVSSLAQETQYF.

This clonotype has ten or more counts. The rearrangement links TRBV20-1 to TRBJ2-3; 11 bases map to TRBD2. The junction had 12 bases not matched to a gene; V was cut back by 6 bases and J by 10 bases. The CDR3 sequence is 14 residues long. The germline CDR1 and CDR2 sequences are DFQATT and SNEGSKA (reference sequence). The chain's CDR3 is CSAGALAGGAAQYF. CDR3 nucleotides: TGCAGTGCGGGGGCCCTAGCGGGGGGTGCGGCGCAGTATTTT.

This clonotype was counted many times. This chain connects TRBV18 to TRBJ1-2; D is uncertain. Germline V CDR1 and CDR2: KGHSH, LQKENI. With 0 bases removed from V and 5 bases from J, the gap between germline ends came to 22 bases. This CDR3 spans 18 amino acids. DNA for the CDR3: TGTGCCAGCTCACCACCGCACAGCCAGGTTCGCCCCGGTTATGGCTACACCTTC. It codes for CASSPPHSQVRPGYGYTF.

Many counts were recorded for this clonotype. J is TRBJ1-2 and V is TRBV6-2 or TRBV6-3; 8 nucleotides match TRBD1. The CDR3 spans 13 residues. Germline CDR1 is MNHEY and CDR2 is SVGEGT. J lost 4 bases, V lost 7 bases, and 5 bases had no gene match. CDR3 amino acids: CASTPGQAYGYTF. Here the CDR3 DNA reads TGTGCCAGCACCCCGGGACAGGCCTATGGCTACACCTTC.

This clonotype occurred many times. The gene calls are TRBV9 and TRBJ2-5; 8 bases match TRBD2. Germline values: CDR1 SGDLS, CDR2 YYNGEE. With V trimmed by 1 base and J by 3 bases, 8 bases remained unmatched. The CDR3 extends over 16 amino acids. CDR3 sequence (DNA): TGTGCCAGCAGCGTATCAGCCGGGGGGGCCGAAGAGACCCAGTACTTC. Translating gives CASSVSAGGAEETQYF.

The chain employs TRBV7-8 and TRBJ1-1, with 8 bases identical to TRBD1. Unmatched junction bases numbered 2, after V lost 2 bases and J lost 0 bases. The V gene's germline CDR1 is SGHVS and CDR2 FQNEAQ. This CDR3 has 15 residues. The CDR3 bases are TGTGCCAGCAGCTTATTGGACAGGGTGAACACTGAAGCTTTCTTT. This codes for CASSLLDRVNTEAFF.

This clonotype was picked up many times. The CDR3 loop reads CASSSGGEQFF. Written as DNA, the CDR3 is TGTGCCAGCAGCTCCGGGGGAGAGCAGTTCTTC. The chain links TRBV12-3 or TRBV12-4 to TRBJ2-1, with D possibly TRBD2 on 6 matching bases. With 6 bases removed from V and 10 bases from J, the gap between germline ends came to 10 bases. This CDR3 is 11 amino acids long.

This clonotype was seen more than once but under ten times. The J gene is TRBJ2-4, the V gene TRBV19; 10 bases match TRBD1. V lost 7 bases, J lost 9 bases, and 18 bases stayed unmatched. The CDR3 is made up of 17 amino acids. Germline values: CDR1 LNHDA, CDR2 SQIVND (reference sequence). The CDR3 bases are TGTGCCAGTACCAACATAAGGAGACAGGGGGCGACCGGCATTCAGTACTTC. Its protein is CASTNIRRQGATGIQYF.

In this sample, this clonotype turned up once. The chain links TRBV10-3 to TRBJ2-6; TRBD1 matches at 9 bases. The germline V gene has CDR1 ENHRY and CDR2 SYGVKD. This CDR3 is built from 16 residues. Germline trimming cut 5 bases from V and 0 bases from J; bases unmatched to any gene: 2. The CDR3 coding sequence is TGTGCCATCAGTACAGGGGGCCGCTCTGGGGCCAACGTCCTGACTTTC. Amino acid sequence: CAISTGGRSGANVLTF.

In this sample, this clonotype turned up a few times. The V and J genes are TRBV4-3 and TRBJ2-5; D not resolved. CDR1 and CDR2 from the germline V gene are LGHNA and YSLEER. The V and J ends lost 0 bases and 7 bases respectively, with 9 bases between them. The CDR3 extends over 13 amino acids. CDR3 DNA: TGCGCCAGCAGCCAAGATACGGTGGGGACCCAGTACTTC. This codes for CASSQDTVGTQYF.

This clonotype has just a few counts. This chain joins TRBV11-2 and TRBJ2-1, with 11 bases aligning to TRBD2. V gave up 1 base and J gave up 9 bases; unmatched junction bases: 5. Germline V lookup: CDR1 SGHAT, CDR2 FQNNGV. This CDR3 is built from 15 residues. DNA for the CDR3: TGTGCCAGCAGCTTAGTGGCTAGCGGGGGGCCTGAGCAGTTCTTC. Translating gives CASSLVASGGPEQFF.

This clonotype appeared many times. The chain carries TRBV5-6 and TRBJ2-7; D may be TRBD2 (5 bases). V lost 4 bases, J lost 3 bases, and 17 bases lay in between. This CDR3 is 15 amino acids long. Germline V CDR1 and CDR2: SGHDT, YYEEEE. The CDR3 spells CASSPGRGLSYEQYF. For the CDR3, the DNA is TGTGCCAGCAGCCCCGGACGCGGGTTGAGCTACGAGCAGTACTTC.

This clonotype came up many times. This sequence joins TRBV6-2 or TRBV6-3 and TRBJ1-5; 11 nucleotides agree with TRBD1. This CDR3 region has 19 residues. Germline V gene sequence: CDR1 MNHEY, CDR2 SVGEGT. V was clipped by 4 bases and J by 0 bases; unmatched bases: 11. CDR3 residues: CASSSPGQGGRGSNQPQHF. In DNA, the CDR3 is TGTGCCAGCAGTTCCCCGGGACAGGGGGGGAGAGGTAGCAATCAGCCCCAGCATTTT.

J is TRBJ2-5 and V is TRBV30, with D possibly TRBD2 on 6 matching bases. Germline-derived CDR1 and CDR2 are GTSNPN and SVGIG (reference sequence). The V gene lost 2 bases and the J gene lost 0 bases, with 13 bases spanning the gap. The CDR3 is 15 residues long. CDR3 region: CAWSSRAGYQETQYF. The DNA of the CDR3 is TGTGCCTGGAGTTCACGTGCGGGGTACCAAGAGACCCAGTACTTC.

The CDR3 nucleotides read TGTGCCAGCAGTTCAGGTCTCTATGGCTACACCTTC. Protein sequence: CASSSGLYGYTF. The rearrangement joins TRBV27 to TRBJ1-2, with D hard to call. With 4 bases removed from V and 4 bases from J, the gap between germline ends came to 7 bases. This CDR3 has 12 amino acids. The germline V gene encodes CDR1 MNHEY and CDR2 SMNVEV (reference sequence).

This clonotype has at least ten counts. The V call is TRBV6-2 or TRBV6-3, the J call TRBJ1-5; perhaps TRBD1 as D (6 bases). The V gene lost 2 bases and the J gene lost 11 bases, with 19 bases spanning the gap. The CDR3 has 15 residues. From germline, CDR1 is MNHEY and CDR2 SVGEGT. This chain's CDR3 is CASSYPSGAEQAQHF. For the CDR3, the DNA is TGTGCCAGCAGTTACCCATCGGGGGCAGAACAGGCCCAGCATTTT.

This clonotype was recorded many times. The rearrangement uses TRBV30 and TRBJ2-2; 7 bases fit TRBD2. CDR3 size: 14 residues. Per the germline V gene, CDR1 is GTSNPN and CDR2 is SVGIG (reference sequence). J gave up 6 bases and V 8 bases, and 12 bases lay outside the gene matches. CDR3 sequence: CARSKRGEAGELFF. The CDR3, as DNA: TGTGCCCGTTCTAAGCGGGGTGAGGCCGGGGAGCTGTTTTTT.

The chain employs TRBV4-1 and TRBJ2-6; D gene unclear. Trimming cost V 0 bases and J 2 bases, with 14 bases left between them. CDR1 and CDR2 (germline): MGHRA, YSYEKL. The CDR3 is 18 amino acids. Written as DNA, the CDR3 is TGCGCCAGCAGCCAAGATCGTCTGCGAGGAGCTGGGGCCAACGTCCTGACTTTC. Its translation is CASSQDRLRGAGANVLTF.

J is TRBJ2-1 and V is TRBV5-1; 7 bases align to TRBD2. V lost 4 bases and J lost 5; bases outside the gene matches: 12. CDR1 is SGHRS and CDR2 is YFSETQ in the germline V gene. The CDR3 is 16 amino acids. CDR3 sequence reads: CASSEGPQRGNNEQFF. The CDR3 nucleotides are TGCGCCAGCAGCGAGGGCCCACAGCGGGGAAACAATGAGCAGTTCTTC.

CDR3 nucleotide sequence: TGTGCCAGCAGCCCCCCGGGTGGGTTTGGAGAGACCCAGTACTTC. Translating gives CASSPPGGFGETQYF. The gene calls are TRBV12-3 or TRBV12-4 and TRBJ2-5; D not resolved. V was cut by 6 bases and J by 4 bases, with 18 bases left in between. The CDR3 spans 15 residues.